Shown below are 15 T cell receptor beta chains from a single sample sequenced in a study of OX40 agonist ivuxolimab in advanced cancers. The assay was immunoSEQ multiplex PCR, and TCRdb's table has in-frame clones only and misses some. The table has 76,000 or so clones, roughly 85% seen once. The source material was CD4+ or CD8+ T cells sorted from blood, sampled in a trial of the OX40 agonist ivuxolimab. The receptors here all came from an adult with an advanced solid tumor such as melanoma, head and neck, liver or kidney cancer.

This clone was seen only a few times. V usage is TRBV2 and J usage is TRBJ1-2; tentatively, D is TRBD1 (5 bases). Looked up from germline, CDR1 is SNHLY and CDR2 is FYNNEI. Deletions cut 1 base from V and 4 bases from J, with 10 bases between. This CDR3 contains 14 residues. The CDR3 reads CASSEEAGPYGYTF. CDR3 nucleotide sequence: TGTGCCAGCAGTGAAGAGGCAGGGCCCTATGGCTACACCTTC.

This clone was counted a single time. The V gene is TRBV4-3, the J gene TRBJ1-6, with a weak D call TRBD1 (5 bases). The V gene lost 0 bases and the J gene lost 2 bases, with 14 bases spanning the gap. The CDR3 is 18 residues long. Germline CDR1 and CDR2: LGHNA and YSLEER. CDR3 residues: CASSQELGRGPYNSPLHF. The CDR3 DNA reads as TGCGCCAGCAGCCAAGAATTGGGACGGGGCCCCTATAATTCACCCCTCCACTTT.

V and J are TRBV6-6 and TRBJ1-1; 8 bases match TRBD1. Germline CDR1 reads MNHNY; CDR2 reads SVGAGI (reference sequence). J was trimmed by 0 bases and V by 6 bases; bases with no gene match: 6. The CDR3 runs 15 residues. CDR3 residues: CASRQGQGVNTEAFF. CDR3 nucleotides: TGTGCCAGCAGGCAAGGACAGGGCGTGAACACTGAAGCTTTCTTT.

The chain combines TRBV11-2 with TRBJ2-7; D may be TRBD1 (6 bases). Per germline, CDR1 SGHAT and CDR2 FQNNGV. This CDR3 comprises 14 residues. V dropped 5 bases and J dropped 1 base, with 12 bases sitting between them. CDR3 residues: CASSNWTASYEQYF. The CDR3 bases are TGTGCCAGCAGCAACTGGACAGCTTCCTACGAGCAGTACTTC.

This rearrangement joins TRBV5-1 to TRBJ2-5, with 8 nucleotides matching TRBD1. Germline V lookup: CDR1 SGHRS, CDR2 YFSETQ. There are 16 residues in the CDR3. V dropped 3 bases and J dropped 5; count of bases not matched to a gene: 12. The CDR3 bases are TGCGCCAGCAGCTCCGGAAACTCAGGGGGCGGGGAGACCCAGTACTTC. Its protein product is CASSSGNSGGGETQYF.

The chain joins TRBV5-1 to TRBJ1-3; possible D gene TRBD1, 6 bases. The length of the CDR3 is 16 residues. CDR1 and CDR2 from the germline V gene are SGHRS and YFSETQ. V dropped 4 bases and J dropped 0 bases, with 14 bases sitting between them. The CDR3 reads CASSDGTLASGNTIYF. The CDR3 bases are TGCGCCAGCAGCGACGGGACACTCGCCTCTGGAAACACCATATATTTT.

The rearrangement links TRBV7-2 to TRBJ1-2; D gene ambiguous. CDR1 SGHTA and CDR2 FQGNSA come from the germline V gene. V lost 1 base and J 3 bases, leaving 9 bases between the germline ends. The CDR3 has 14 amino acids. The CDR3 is CASSLGRGDYGYTF. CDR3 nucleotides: TGTGCCAGCAGCTTAGGGCGGGGTGACTATGGCTACACCTTC.

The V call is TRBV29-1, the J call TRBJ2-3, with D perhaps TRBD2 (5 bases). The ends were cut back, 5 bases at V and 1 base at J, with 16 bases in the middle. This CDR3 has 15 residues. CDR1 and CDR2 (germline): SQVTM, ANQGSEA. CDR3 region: CSVTQARGGTDTQYF. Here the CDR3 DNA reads TGCAGCGTTACGCAGGCCCGGGGAGGCACAGATACGCAGTATTTT.

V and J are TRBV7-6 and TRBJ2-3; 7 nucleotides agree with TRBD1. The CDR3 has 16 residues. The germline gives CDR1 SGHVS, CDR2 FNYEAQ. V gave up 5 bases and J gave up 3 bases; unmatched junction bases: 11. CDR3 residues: CASSIGQVIGTDTQYF. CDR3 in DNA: TGTGCCAGCAGCATAGGACAGGTGATAGGTACAGATACGCAGTATTTT. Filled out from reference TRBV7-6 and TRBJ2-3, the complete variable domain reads GAGVSQSPRYKVTKRGQDVALRCDPISGHVSLYWYRQALGQGPEFLTYFNYEAQQDKSGLPNDRFSAERPEGSISTLTIQRTEQRDSAMYRCASSIGQVIGTDTQYFGPGTRLTVL.

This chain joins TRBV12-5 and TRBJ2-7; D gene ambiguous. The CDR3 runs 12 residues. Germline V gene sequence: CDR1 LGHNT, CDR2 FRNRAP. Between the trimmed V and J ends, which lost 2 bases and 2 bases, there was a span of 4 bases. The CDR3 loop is CASGLQTYEQYF. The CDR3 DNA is TGTGCTAGTGGTTTGCAGACCTACGAGCAGTACTTC. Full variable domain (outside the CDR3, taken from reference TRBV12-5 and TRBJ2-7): DARVTQTPRHKVTEMGQEVTMRCQPILGHNTVFWYRQTMMQGLELLAYFRNRAPLDDSGMPKDRFSAEMPDATLATLKIQPSEPRDSAVYFCASGLQTYEQYFGPGTRLTVT.

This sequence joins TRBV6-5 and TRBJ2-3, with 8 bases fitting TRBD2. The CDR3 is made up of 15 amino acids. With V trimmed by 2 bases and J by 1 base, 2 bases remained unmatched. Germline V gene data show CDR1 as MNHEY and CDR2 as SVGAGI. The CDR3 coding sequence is TGTGCCAGCAGTTACAGCGGGGGCCGCACAGATACGCAGTATTTT. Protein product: CASSYSGGRTDTQYF.

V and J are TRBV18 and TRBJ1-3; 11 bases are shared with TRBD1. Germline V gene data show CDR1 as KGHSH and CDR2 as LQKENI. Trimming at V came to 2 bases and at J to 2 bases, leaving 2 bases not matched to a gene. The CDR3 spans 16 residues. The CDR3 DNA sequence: TGTGCCAGCTCACCATTGGACAGGGGGCCTGGAAACACCATATATTTT. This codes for CASSPLDRGPGNTIYF. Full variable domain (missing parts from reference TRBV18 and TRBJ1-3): NAGVMQNPRHLVRRRGQEARLRCSPMKGHSHVYWYRQLPEEGLKFMVYLQKENIIDESGMPKERFSAEFPKEGPSILRIQQVVRGDSAAYFCASSPLDRGPGNTIYFGEGSWLTVV.

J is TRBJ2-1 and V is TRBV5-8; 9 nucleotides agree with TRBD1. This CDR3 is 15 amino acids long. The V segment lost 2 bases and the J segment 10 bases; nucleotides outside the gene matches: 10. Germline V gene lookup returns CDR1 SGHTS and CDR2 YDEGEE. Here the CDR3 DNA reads TGTGCCAGCAGCTTAGTTGGACAGGGGCAAAGAGAGCAGTTCTTC. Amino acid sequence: CASSLVGQGQREQFF.

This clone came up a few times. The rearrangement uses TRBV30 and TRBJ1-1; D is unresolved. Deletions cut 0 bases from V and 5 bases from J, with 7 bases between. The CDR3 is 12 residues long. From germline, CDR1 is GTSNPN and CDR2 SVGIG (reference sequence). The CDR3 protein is CAWSVAVTEAFF. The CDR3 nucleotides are TGTGCCTGGAGTGTAGCTGTAACTGAAGCTTTCTTT.

The DNA for the CDR3 is TGTGCCAGTAGTATAGTGCAGGCAGGTTCTGGGGCCAACGTCCTGACTTTC. This sequence encodes CASSIVQAGSGANVLTF. This chain connects TRBV19 to TRBJ2-6; D not certain. CDR1 is LNHDA, CDR2 SQIVND, per germline (reference sequence). The V end was cut by 1 base, the J end by 1 base, with 11 bases between. The CDR3 is 17 residues long.